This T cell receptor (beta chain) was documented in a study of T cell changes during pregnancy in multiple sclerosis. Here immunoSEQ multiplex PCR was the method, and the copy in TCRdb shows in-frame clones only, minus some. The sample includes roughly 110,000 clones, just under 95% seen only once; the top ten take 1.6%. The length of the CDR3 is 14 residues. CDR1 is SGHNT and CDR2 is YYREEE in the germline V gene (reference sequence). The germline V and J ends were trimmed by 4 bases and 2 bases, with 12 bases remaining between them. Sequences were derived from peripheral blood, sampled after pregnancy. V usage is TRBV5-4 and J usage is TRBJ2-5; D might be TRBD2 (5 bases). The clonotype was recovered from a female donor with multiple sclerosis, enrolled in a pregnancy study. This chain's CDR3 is CASSQADAQETQYF. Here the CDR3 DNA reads TGTGCCAGCAGCCAAGCGGACGCGCAAGAGACCCAGTACTTC. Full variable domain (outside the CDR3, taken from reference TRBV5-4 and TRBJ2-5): ETGVTQSPTHLIKTRGQQVTLRCSSQSGHNTVSWYQQALGQGPQFIFQYYREEENGRGNFPPRFSGLQFPNYSSELNVNALELDDSALYLCASSQADAQETQYFGPGTRLLVL.